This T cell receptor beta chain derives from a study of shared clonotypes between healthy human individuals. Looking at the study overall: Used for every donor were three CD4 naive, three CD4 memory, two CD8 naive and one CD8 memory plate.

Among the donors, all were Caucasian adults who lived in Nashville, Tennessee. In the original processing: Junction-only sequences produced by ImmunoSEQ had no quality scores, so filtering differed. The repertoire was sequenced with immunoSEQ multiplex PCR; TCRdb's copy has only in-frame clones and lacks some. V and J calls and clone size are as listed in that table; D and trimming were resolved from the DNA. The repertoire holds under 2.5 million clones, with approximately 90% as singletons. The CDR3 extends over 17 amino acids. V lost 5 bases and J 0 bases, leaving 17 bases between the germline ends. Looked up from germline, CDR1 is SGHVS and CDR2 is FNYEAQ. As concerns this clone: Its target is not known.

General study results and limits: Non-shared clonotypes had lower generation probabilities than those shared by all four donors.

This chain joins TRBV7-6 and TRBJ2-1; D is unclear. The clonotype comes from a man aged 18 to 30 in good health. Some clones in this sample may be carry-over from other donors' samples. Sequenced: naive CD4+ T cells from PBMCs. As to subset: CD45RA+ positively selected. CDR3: CASSLLSVGSSYNEQFF. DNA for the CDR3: TGTGCCAGCAGCCTCTTGTCGGTGGGAAGCTCCTACAATGAGCAGTTCTTC. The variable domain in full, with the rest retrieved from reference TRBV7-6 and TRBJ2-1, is GAGVSQSPRYKVTKRGQDVALRCDPISGHVSLYWYRQALGQGPEFLTYFNYEAQQDKSGLPNDRFSAERPEGSISTLTIQRTEQRDSAMYRCASSLLSVGSSYNEQFFGPGTRLTVL.